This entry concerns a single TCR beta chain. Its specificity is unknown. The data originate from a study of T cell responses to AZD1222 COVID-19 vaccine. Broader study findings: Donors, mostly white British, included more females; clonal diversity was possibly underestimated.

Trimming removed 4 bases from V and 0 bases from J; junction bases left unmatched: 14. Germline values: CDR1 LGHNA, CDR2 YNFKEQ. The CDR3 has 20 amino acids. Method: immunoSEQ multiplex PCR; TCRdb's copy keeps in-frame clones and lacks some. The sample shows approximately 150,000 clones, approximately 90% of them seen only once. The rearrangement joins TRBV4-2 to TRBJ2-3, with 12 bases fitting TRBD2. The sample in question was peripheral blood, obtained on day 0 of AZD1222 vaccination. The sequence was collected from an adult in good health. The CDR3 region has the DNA TGTGCCAGCAGCCGAAGACTAGCGGGAGCCCTAGATATTAGCACAGATACGCAGTATTTT. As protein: CASSRRLAGALDISTDTQYF.